These T cell receptor beta chains were read from a single sample in a study of control samples from healthy donors and cancer patients. Profiling relied on immunoSEQ multiplex PCR, and the TCRdb table lists in-frame clones only, not all of them. The sample table sets out some 190,000 clones. The sample was blood. The source of these receptors is a woman in her 30s in good health. The CDR3 runs from the conserved cysteine through the conserved F or W. The D gene is left open where the match is weak.

TRBV10-2,-,TRBJ2-1,CASRIKGGLNEQFF,TGCGCCAGCAGAATTAAGGGGGGGCTGAATGAGCAGTTCTTC
TRBV3-1/TRBV3-2,-,TRBJ2-2,CASTLGVGGELFF,TGTGCCAGCACCCTCGGGGTAGGCGGGGAGCTGTTTTTT
TRBV11-2,-,TRBJ1-3,CASSLEQGHGNTIYF,TGTGCCAGCAGCTTAGAACAGGGCCATGGAAACACCATATATTTT
TRBV4-1,-,TRBJ1-6,CASSQDSPTEGPSF,TGCGCCAGCAGCCAAGATTCCCCCACAGAGGGGCCGTCCTTT
TRBV6-5,TRBD2,TRBJ2-3,CASRYSGGTQYF,TGTGCCAGCAGGTATTCGGGGGGTACGCAGTATTTT
TRBV19,TRBD2,TRBJ2-1,CASSTFTSGGGEQFF,TGTGCCAGTAGTACATTTACTAGCGGGGGAGGTGAGCAGTTCTTC
TRBV4-3,-,TRBJ2-7,CASSQVVEQDSYEQYF,TGCGCCAGCAGCCAAGTGGTAGAACAGGACTCCTACGAGCAGTACTTC
TRBV13,TRBD1,TRBJ1-2,CASSSALTGGHYGYTF,TGTGCCAGCAGCTCAGCCCTGACAGGGGGGCACTATGGCTACACCTTC
TRBV28,-,TRBJ2-7,CASSLFGGVVYEQYF,TGTGCCAGCAGTTTATTTGGCGGGGTAGTCTACGAGCAGTACTTC
TRBV24-1,-,TRBJ1-1,CATSDPHSEAFF,TGTGCCACCAGTGATCCCCACAGTGAAGCTTTCTTT
TRBV7-6,TRBD1,TRBJ1-2,CASSPPPQGQDPPGYGYTF,TGTGCCAGCAGCCCACCACCACAAGGACAGGATCCCCCGGGATATGGCTACACCTTC
TRBV6-5,-,TRBJ1-2,CASSATGLYGYTF,TGTGCCAGCAGCGCAACAGGGCTCTATGGCTACACCTTC
TRBV28,-,TRBJ1-2,CASSVEIYGYTF,TGTGCCAGCAGTGTGGAAATCTATGGCTACACCTTC
TRBV3-1/TRBV3-2,-,TRBJ2-3,CASSQDGRTDTQYF,TGTGCCAGCAGCCAAGATGGGAGAACAGATACGCAGTATTTT
TRBV30,-,TRBJ1-2,CAWSAGQGLYGYTF,TGTGCCTGGAGTGCCGGTCAGGGGCTTTATGGCTACACCTTC
TRBV13,-,TRBJ2-6,CASSLGWAGSGANVLTF,TGTGCCAGCAGCTTAGGCTGGGCAGGCTCTGGGGCCAACGTCCTGACTTTC
TRBV19,-,TRBJ1-5,CASKEGYSNQPQHF,TGTGCCAGTAAAGAGGGTTATAGCAATCAGCCCCAGCATTTT
TRBV6-5,-,TRBJ1-1,CASRQGTLGTEAFF,TGTGCCAGCAGACAGGGCACTCTCGGCACTGAAGCTTTCTTT
TRBV5-4,TRBD1,TRBJ2-7,CASSLGQGPYEQYF,TGTGCCAGCAGCTTGGGACAGGGTCCCTACGAGCAGTACTTC
TRBV5-5,-,TRBJ1-4,CASSLSPVSNEKLFF,TGTGCCAGCAGCTTGTCTCCCGTATCTAATGAAAAACTGTTTTTT
TRBV5-8,-,TRBJ2-7,CASSLGTSSYEQYF,TGTGCCAGCAGCTTGGGAACCTCTTCCTACGAGCAGTACTTC
TRBV5-4,-,TRBJ2-7,CASSLGTGGFYEQYF,TGTGCCAGCAGCCTGGGAACAGGTGGGTTCTACGAGCAGTACTTC
TRBV28,TRBD1,TRBJ1-1,CASSLWSLGTDEAFF,TGTGCCAGCAGTTTATGGAGCCTCGGGACAGATGAAGCTTTCTTT
TRBV4-1,TRBD1,TRBJ1-1,CASSQPVLGTGHRGTEAFF,TGCGCCAGCAGCCAGCCAGTTCTCGGGACAGGACATCGGGGCACTGAAGCTTTCTTT
TRBV27,TRBD1,TRBJ1-1,CASSLFPWTGGRRGAFF,TGTGCCAGCAGTCTTTTCCCGTGGACAGGGGGCAGGCGAGGAGCTTTCTTT
TRBV4-3,TRBD1,TRBJ1-2,CASSPTGREGYTF,TGCGCCAGCAGCCCGACAGGGCGAGAGGGCTACACCTTC
TRBV5-6,TRBD2,TRBJ2-5,CASSLGPGLAGAETQYF,TGTGCCAGCAGCTTGGGTCCGGGACTAGCGGGGGCGGAGACCCAGTACTTC
TRBV7-9,-,TRBJ2-3,CASSLRQALKSPTDTQYF,TGTGCCAGCAGCTTAAGGCAGGCCCTTAAGTCACCCACAGATACGCAGTATTTT
TRBV30,-,TRBJ1-5,CAWSEGFNQPQHF,TGTGCCTGGAGTGAGGGTTTCAATCAGCCCCAGCATTTT
TRBV10-2,-,TRBJ1-5,CASSETGGGSNQPQHF,TGCGCCAGCAGTGAGACGGGAGGAGGGAGCAATCAGCCCCAGCATTTT
TRBV28,TRBD1,TRBJ2-3,CASSLLQGAYTDTQYF,TGTGCCAGCAGTCTCCTACAGGGGGCGTACACAGATACGCAGTATTTT
TRBV25-1,-,TRBJ1-1,CASSELGVHWNTEAFF,TGTGCCAGCAGTGAATTAGGGGTCCACTGGAACACTGAAGCTTTCTTT
TRBV29-1,-,TRBJ2-3,CSVGGLNTDTQYF,TGCAGCGTAGGCGGGCTAAACACAGATACGCAGTATTTT
TRBV5-1,-,TRBJ2-3,CASSLEGVVPDTQYF,TGCGCCAGCAGCTTGGAAGGTGTAGTTCCAGATACGCAGTATTTT
TRBV19,TRBD1,TRBJ1-5,CASSTPRQGNQPQHF,TGTGCCAGTAGTACCCCGCGACAGGGAAACCAGCCCCAGCATTTT
TRBV19,TRBD2,TRBJ2-1,CASSPLAGAYYNEQFF,TGTGCCAGTAGTCCCCTAGCGGGGGCATATTACAATGAGCAGTTCTTC
TRBV9,-,TRBJ2-1,CASSVVDYEQFF,TGTGCCAGCAGCGTAGTCGACTATGAGCAGTTCTTC
TRBV4-3,-,TRBJ2-7,CASSQAVDRQYEQYF,TGCGCCAGCAGCCAAGCGGTAGACAGGCAATACGAGCAGTACTTC
TRBV6-6,-,TRBJ1-2,CASSPRSGGHGYTF,TGTGCCAGCAGTCCCCGTTCGGGCGGTCATGGCTACACCTTC
TRBV7-6,TRBD1,TRBJ2-1,CASSPNLRDRDNEQFF,TGTGCCAGCAGCCCAAACCTCCGGGACAGGGACAATGAGCAGTTCTTC
TRBV7-8,TRBD1,TRBJ1-2,CASSRGQAAGDYGYTF,TGTGCCAGCAGCCGAGGACAGGCAGCTGGGGACTATGGCTACACCTTC
TRBV4-3,-,TRBJ1-2,CASSQDQRGRINYGYTF,TGCGCCAGCAGCCAAGATCAGAGGGGTAGGATAAACTATGGCTACACCTTC
TRBV29-1,TRBD1,TRBJ1-1,CSVGTQGVDTEAFF,TGCAGCGTGGGCACGCAGGGGGTAGACACTGAAGCTTTCTTT
TRBV7-2,-,TRBJ2-7,CASSQGGISYEQYF,TGTGCCAGCAGCCAGGGGGGGATATCCTACGAGCAGTACTTC
TRBV4-1,-,TRBJ2-7,CASSQELEVFGSEQYF,TGCGCCAGCAGCCAAGAACTAGAAGTGTTTGGAAGCGAGCAGTACTTC
TRBV4-1,TRBD1,TRBJ2-7,CASSQISGTDEQYF,TGCGCCAGCAGCCAAATCTCCGGGACAGACGAGCAGTACTTC
TRBV10-2,TRBD2,TRBJ2-7,CASMVAGSNEQYF,TGCGCCAGCATGGTAGCGGGGTCCAACGAGCAGTACTTC
TRBV5-1,TRBD1,TRBJ1-1,CASSAQGLAEAFF,TGCGCCAGCAGCGCACAGGGGTTGGCGGAAGCTTTCTTT
TRBV5-1,-,TRBJ1-6,CASSLSGISNSPLHF,TGCGCCAGCAGCTTGAGTGGGATATCGAATTCACCCCTCCACTTT
TRBV29-1,TRBD2,TRBJ2-2,CSVDRLAGGTGELFF,TGCAGCGTTGATCGGCTAGCGGGGGGCACCGGGGAGCTGTTTTTT
TRBV4-3,-,TRBJ1-2,CASSQDLYRGNYGYTF,TGCGCCAGCAGCCAAGATCTTTATCGGGGGAACTATGGCTACACCTTC
TRBV28,TRBD1,TRBJ1-5,CASSKTGDYGQPQHF,TGTGCCAGCAGTAAGACAGGGGATTATGGTCAGCCCCAGCATTTT
TRBV19,TRBD2,TRBJ2-3,CASRRTLRGLAGASDTQYF,TGTGCCAGTAGACGAACACTCCGGGGACTAGCGGGGGCATCAGATACGCAGTATTTT
TRBV4-2,TRBD1,TRBJ1-4,CASSRTEGGGHEKLFF,TGTGCCAGCAGCCGGACGGAAGGGGGCGGACATGAAAAACTGTTTTTT
TRBV11-3,TRBD2,TRBJ2-1,CASSLGASGVYNEQFF,TGTGCCAGCAGCTTAGGGGCTAGCGGGGTTTACAATGAGCAGTTCTTC
TRBV6-1,-,TRBJ1-6,CASSEQPSSYNSPLHF,TGTGCCAGCAGTGAACAACCCAGCTCCTATAATTCACCCCTCCACTTT
TRBV28,-,TRBJ1-2,CASSFDDTVDGYTF,TGTGCCAGCAGTTTCGACGATACGGTCGATGGCTACACCTTC
TRBV6-6,-,TRBJ1-6,CASSTPGVNSPLHF,TGTGCCAGCAGTACCCCAGGGGTAAATTCACCCCTCCACTTT